What follows are 30 T cell receptor beta chains derived from one specimen sequenced in a study of cytomegalovirus exposure and HLA in healthy donors. The PCR was carried out with 60 Vbeta primers and 13 Jbeta primers. Method: immunoSEQ multiplex PCR; TCRdb's copy keeps in-frame clones and lacks some. This table holds roughly 230,000 clones, over 75% found once. Sequencing was done on a sample of PBMCs. Receptor source: a boy younger than 18 in good health and CMV-seronegative.

This chain joins TRBV29-1 and TRBJ1-1, with D possibly matching TRBD1 (5 bases). This CDR3 is 13 amino acids long. Trimming shortened V by 0 bases and J by 1 base, and 6 bases separated the two germline ends. Germline V gene sequence: CDR1 SQVTM, CDR2 ANQGSEA. CDR3 sequence: CSVEEQANTEAFF. In nucleotides, the CDR3 is TGCAGCGTTGAAGAACAGGCGAACACTGAAGCTTTCTTT.

The V and J genes are TRBV11-2 and TRBJ1-1; D is ambiguous. The CDR3 has 10 amino acids. Germline V lookup: CDR1 SGHAT, CDR2 FQNNGV. Deletions cut 6 bases from V and 11 bases from J, with 10 bases between. CDR3 sequence (DNA): TGTGCCAGCAGTTCCTCGGTGGCTTTCTTT. This gives the protein CASSSSVAFF.

This chain connects TRBV1 to TRBJ2-1; TRBD2, the D gene given by the table, was not confirmed from the DNA. TRBV1 constitutes a pseudogene. CDR3 length: 16 amino acids. This chain's CDR3 is CTSSQERGRRLWEQFF. The CDR3 DNA reads TGCACCAGCAGCCAGGAAAGAGGGCGACGATTGTGGGAGCAGTTCTTC.

CDR3 sequence (DNA): TGCGCCAGCAGCTTATTCGGCGCAGGGGTTAACTATGGCTACACCTTC. It translates to CASSLFGAGVNYGYTF. The gene calls are TRBV5-1 and TRBJ1-2; the D gene is possibly TRBD1 (6 bases). The V end was cut by 2 bases, the J end by 1 base, with 15 bases between. CDR3 length: 16 amino acids. CDR1 is SGHRS, CDR2 YFSETQ, per germline.

This clone was detected once. The gene calls are TRBV19 and TRBJ1-5; D remains unclear. There are 15 residues in the CDR3. V lost 6 bases, J lost 6 bases, and 18 bases lay in between. Germline CDR1 is LNHDA and CDR2 is SQIVND (reference sequence). The CDR3 loop reads CASRLRINPRQPQHF. The CDR3 nucleotides read TGTGCCAGTAGGCTCAGGATAAATCCTCGTCAGCCCCAGCATTTT.

The genes are TRBV19 and TRBJ2-7; D might be TRBD2 (5 bases). The germline V and J ends were trimmed by 3 bases and 0 bases, with 12 bases remaining between them. The CDR3 runs to 15 residues. CDR1 and CDR2 (germline): LNHDA, SQIVND (reference sequence). The CDR3 nucleotides are TGTGCCAGTAGTATGTCTGGGGAGAGCTCCTACGAGCAGTACTTC. This translates into CASSMSGESSYEQYF.

The chain combines TRBV11-2 with TRBJ1-2; D gene unclear. This CDR3 has 15 amino acids. CDR1 and CDR2 from the germline V gene are SGHAT and FQNNGV. With 1 base removed from V and 6 bases from J, the gap between germline ends came to 15 bases. The chain's CDR3 is CASSLGGGRNDGYTF. CDR3 nucleotides: TGTGCCAGCAGCTTAGGGGGAGGTCGGAACGATGGCTACACCTTC.

This chain uses TRBV30 with TRBJ2-7, with 8 positions matching TRBD2. The CDR3 spans 12 residues. Germline V lookup: CDR1 GTSNPN, CDR2 SVGIG (reference sequence). Unmatched junction bases numbered 1, after V lost 4 bases and J lost 2 bases. The CDR3 region is CAWKRGTYEQYF. CDR3 in DNA: TGTGCCTGGAAGCGGGGGACCTACGAGCAGTACTTC.

The gene calls are TRBV11-3 and TRBJ2-1; 7 bases fit TRBD2. Per the germline V gene, CDR1 is SGHNT and CDR2 is YENEEA. CDR3 size: 15 residues. With V trimmed by 5 bases and J by 5 bases, 9 bases remained unmatched. The CDR3 DNA sequence: TGTGCCAGCAGCCCCGGCGGAGCGGGGAACAATGAGCAGTTCTTC. It codes for CASSPGGAGNNEQFF.

The chain combines TRBV7-6 with TRBJ1-1; a weak D match, TRBD1 (6 bases). Germline V CDR1 and CDR2: SGHVS, FNYEAQ. This CDR3 spans 16 amino acids. Trimming pared 4 bases from V and 5 bases from J, leaving 20 bases between. The DNA for the CDR3 is TGTGCCAGCAGCTCGCCATCGGGACAAAGTCCGACTGAAGCTTTCTTT. This codes for CASSSPSGQSPTEAFF.

V usage is TRBV27 and J usage is TRBJ1-4; tentatively, D is TRBD1 (5 bases). Germline V gives CDR1 MNHEY, CDR2 SMNVEV (reference sequence). The CDR3 length is 15 residues. V dropped 0 bases and J dropped 6 bases, with 11 bases sitting between them. The CDR3 is CASSLSPRGDEKLFF. CDR3 nucleotide sequence: TGTGCCAGCAGTTTATCACCCCGGGGGGATGAAAAACTGTTTTTT.

This chain joins TRBV18 and TRBJ1-1; 7 bases line up with TRBD1. V gave up 4 bases and J gave up 6 bases; unmatched junction bases: 8. CDR1 and CDR2 (germline): KGHSH, LQKENI. The CDR3 extends over 14 amino acids. The CDR3 spells CASSQGAGLAEAFF. DNA for the CDR3: TGTGCCAGCTCACAGGGGGCGGGATTGGCTGAAGCTTTCTTT.

V usage is TRBV27 and J usage is TRBJ2-5; weak D call: TRBD2 (8 bases). Gene TRBJ2-7 matches the end of the DNA better, so the J call may be wrong. Per the germline V gene, CDR1 is MNHEY and CDR2 is SMNVEV (reference sequence). The CDR3 totals 18 residues. DNA for the CDR3: TGTGCCAGCAGTTTATCGGGCAGGGGGACTAGATTTTTCTACGAGCAGTACTTC. It yields the protein CASSLSGRGTRFFYEQYF.

The V and J genes are TRBV9 and TRBJ1-1; 7 bases map to TRBD1. CDR1 is SGDLS, CDR2 YYNGEE, per germline. This CDR3 region has 14 residues. Trimming at V came to 4 bases and at J to 5 bases, leaving 8 bases not matched to a gene. CDR3 protein: CASSPEGQITEAFF. CDR3 coding DNA: TGTGCCAGCAGCCCTGAGGGACAGATTACTGAAGCTTTCTTT.

The chain employs TRBV5-1 and TRBJ2-5; perhaps TRBD2 as D (6 bases). The V end was cut by 2 bases, the J end by 2 bases, with 10 bases between. The germline CDR1 and CDR2 sequences are SGHRS and YFSETQ. The CDR3 runs to 14 residues. In DNA, the CDR3 is TGCGCCAGCAGCTTTGGACTACCTCAAGAGACCCAGTACTTC. This encodes CASSFGLPQETQYF.

This clone showed up just a few times. The chain recombines TRBV15 with TRBJ1-2; 7 bases are shared with TRBD1. The CDR3 runs 15 residues. V lost 0 bases to trimming and J lost 4 bases; unmatched junction nucleotides: 5. Germline CDR1 and CDR2: LNHNV and YYDKDF (reference sequence). The CDR3 region has the DNA TGTGCCACCAGCAGAGAACAAGGGGGCATCTATGGCTACACCTTC. It is translated as CATSREQGGIYGYTF.

This clone turned up a few times. The chain has TRBV27 and TRBJ2-7, with D tentatively TRBD1 (6 bases). Germline V gene lookup returns CDR1 MNHEY and CDR2 SMNVEV (reference sequence). This CDR3 contains 17 residues. The ends were cut back, 6 bases at V and 6 bases at J, with 27 bases in the middle. CDR3 sequence: CASSNGQSFKANGEQYF. For the CDR3, the DNA is TGTGCCAGCAGCAATGGACAGTCTTTCAAGGCAAATGGCGAGCAGTACTTC.

This chain uses TRBV4-2 with TRBJ2-7, with 12 bases lining up with TRBD2. Germline V gives CDR1 LGHNA, CDR2 YNFKEQ. The CDR3 is made up of 17 amino acids. Trimming removed 4 bases from V and 6 bases from J; junction bases left unmatched: 13. This CDR3 is CASSPERELAGGSEQYF. As DNA, the CDR3 is TGTGCCAGCAGCCCGGAACGAGAGCTAGCGGGAGGGTCCGAGCAGTACTTC.

The V gene is TRBV6-5, the J gene TRBJ1-2; 7 nucleotides line up with TRBD1. The CDR3 contains 15 residues. Trimming took 6 bases from V and 2 from J; bases not matched to a gene: 9. Per the germline V gene, CDR1 is MNHEY and CDR2 is SVGAGI. CDR3 amino acids: CASSETGTANYGYTF. In DNA form, the CDR3 reads TGTGCCAGCAGCGAGACCGGGACAGCCAACTATGGCTACACCTTC.

Comments on this clone: Mismatch with germline at one junction end may stem from a read error. V gene TRBV7-7 combines with J gene TRBJ2-5; 7 bases map to TRBD2. The CDR3 length is 14 residues. The germline CDR1 and CDR2 sequences are SSHAT and FNYEAQ (reference sequence). The CDR3: CASSLAGRLETQYF. CDR3 DNA sequence: TGTGCTAGCAGCTTAGCGGGCAGGTTAGAGACCCAGTACTTC.

The V and J genes are TRBV6-4 and TRBJ2-1; possibly TRBD2 for D (7 bases). CDR1 and CDR2 from the germline V gene are MRHNA and SNTAGT. Trimming shortened V by 5 bases and J by 7 bases, and 18 bases separated the two germline ends. The CDR3 loop spans 15 amino acids. CDR3: CASSIQGTTFNEQFF. CDR3 nucleotide sequence: TGTGCCAGCAGTATCCAGGGGACTACATTTAATGAGCAGTTCTTC.

This chain links TRBV7-2 with TRBJ1-1, with D unresolved. The germline gives CDR1 SGHTA, CDR2 FQGNSA. V was pared by 3 bases and J by 4 bases, with 12 bases between. CDR3 size: 14 residues. The CDR3 nucleotides are TGTGCCAGCAGCTTGAGACAACTGGCCACTGAAGCTTTCTTT. Residues: CASSLRQLATEAFF. The full variable domain, with the rest looked up from reference TRBV7-2 and TRBJ1-1, is GAGVSQSPSNKVTEKGKDVELRCDPISGHTALYWYRQSLGQGLEFLIYFQGNSAPDKSGLPSDRFSAERTGGSVSTLTIQRTQQEDSAVYLCASSLRQLATEAFFGQGTRLTVV.

The chain couples TRBV9 to TRBJ2-1, with D possibly being TRBD1 (8 bases). CDR1 and CDR2 from the germline V gene are SGDLS and YYNGEE. V lost 4 bases, J lost 4 bases, and 12 bases lay in between. This CDR3 region has 14 residues. The CDR3 DNA reads as TGTGCCAGCAGCTACAGGGGGGGTTACAATGAGCAGTTCTTC. Translating it yields CASSYRGGYNEQFF.

This rearrangement joins TRBV2 to TRBJ2-5; 9 bases map to TRBD1. The DNA end lines up better with TRBJ2-7; the J call may be wrong. The CDR3 runs to 15 residues. Germline V gene sequence: CDR1 SNHLY, CDR2 FYNNEI. The CDR3 region is CASRNPGTGRYEQYF. The DNA for the CDR3 is TGTGCCAGCAGGAATCCCGGGACAGGGCGATACGAGCAGTACTTC.

This clone has only one observation. This sequence joins TRBV30 and TRBJ1-5, with 8 bases lining up with TRBD1. Trimming cost V 0 bases and J 7 bases; bases outside gene matches: 14. This CDR3 spans 17 amino acids. The germline V gene encodes CDR1 GTSNPN and CDR2 SVGIG (reference sequence). The CDR3 region has the DNA TGTGCCTGGAGTGTACGGGGGCAGGGGGCGATCGGGCAGCCCCAGCATTTT. This translates into CAWSVRGQGAIGQPQHF.

The chain couples TRBV30 to TRBJ2-7, with D perhaps matching TRBD2 (7 bases). This CDR3 spans 12 amino acids. Germline V gives CDR1 GTSNPN, CDR2 SVGIG (reference sequence). Trimming shortened V by 6 bases and J by 12 bases, and 21 bases separated the two germline ends. The DNA for the CDR3 is TGTGCCTGTCATACCGGGGGGCGCGGGGGGTACTTC. Amino acid sequence: CACHTGGRGGYF.

This sequence joins TRBV21-1 and TRBJ1-1; the table's D call, TRBD1, has no DNA check behind it. TRBV21-1 is noted as a pseudogene. There are 17 residues in the CDR3. In DNA, the CDR3 is TGTGCCAGCAGCAAAGTGGGCCGGACAGGGGGTGATGATGAAGCTTTCTTT. Its translation: CASSKVGRTGGDDEAFF.

The rearrangement links TRBV11-2 to TRBJ2-3, with D possibly being TRBD2 (5 bases). Germline lookup yields CDR1 SGHAT and CDR2 FQNNGV. With 1 base removed from V and 4 bases from J, the gap between germline ends came to 12 bases. The CDR3 sequence is 15 residues long. The CDR3 reads CASSLAGLRADTQYF. The CDR3 DNA follows: TGTGCCAGCAGCTTAGCCGGACTTAGGGCAGATACGCAGTATTTT.

This sequence joins TRBV29-1 and TRBJ2-1; 10 nucleotides match TRBD2. Trimming removed 4 bases from V and 6 bases from J; junction bases left unmatched: 3. The germline V gene has CDR1 SQVTM and CDR2 ANQGSEA. There are 13 residues in the CDR3. Here the CDR3 DNA reads TGCAGCGTTGCCAGCGGGGGGGCCAATGAGCAGTTCTTC. It specifies CSVASGGANEQFF.

V usage is TRBV30 and J usage is TRBJ1-1; D is possibly TRBD1 (6 bases). V lost 4 bases and J 0 bases, leaving 9 bases between the germline ends. Germline V gene lookup returns CDR1 GTSNPN and CDR2 SVGIG (reference sequence). The length of the CDR3 is 13 residues. CDR3 nucleotides: TGTGCCTGGAACGGACAGCTGAACACTGAAGCTTTCTTT. Its protein is CAWNGQLNTEAFF. Variable domain in full (rest from reference TRBV30 and TRBJ1-1): SQTIHQWPATLVQPVGSPLSLECTVEGTSNPNLYWYRQAAGRGLQLLFYSVGIGQISSEVPQNLSASRPQDRQFILSSKKLLLSDSGFYLCAWNGQLNTEAFFGQGTRLTVV.